This is a list of T cell receptor beta chains from one sample in a study of technical replicates of blood from a handful of donors. The assay was immunoSEQ multiplex PCR, and TCRdb's table has in-frame clones only and misses some. The sample includes about 94,000 clones, under 97% of them seen just once. Specimen: T cells isolated from PBMCs. The receptors shown here come from a human donor in good health. Each CDR3 is given with its conserved first and last residue. A D gene is named only where the DNA matches it firmly. Some rows have no size entry. The others give once, few or many, or a class for an expanded clone.

>14|TRBJ1-1|-|TRBV10-2|TRBD1
TGCGCCAGCAAACGGGACAGGTTGGGCACTGAAGCTTTCTTT
CASKRDRLGTEAFF
>16|TRBJ2-5|-|TRBV7-9|TRBD2
TGTGCCAGCAGCCCCCCCGGAGCGGGGGGGCAAGAGACCCAGTACTTC
CASSPPGAGGQETQYF
>15|TRBJ2-1|-|TRBV2|TRBD2
TGTGCCAGCAGTGGAAATAGCGGGAGCGGGAATGAGCAGTTCTTC
CASSGNSGSGNEQFF
>11|TRBJ2-5|-|TRBV2|-
TGTGCCAGCACCCAACAAGAGACCCAGTACTTC
CASTQQETQYF
>15|TRBJ1-3|-|TRBV7-9|-
TGTGCCAGCAGCTTGGGGGCCAGCTCTGGAAACACCATATATTTT
CASSLGASSGNTIYF
>17|TRBJ2-1|-|TRBV10-2|TRBD2
TGCGCCAGCAAAACTAGCGGGAAATTCTCGGGCTACAATGAGCAGTTCTTC
CASKTSGKFSGYNEQFF
>16|TRBJ2-1|-|TRBV15|TRBD2
TGTGCCACCAGCAGAGATGGACTAGCGGGGTTTGGGGAGCAGTTCTTC
CATSRDGLAGFGEQFF
>13|TRBJ2-7|-|TRBV25-1|TRBD1
TGTGCCAGCAGTCGACAGGGCCTCTACGAGCAGTACTTC
CASSRQGLYEQYF
>14|TRBJ2-7|-|TRBV10-1|TRBD2
TGCGCCAGCAGCCGGGCGGGAGGTCAAGACGAGCAGTACTTC
CASSRAGGQDEQYF
>11|TRBJ2-1|-|TRBV27|-
TGTGCCAGCGGCCCCTACAATGAGCAGTTCTTC
CASGPYNEQFF
>15|TRBJ2-3|-|TRBV2|TRBD2
TGTGCCAGCAGTGAAAGGGCTAGCGGTCACGATACGCAGTATTTT
CASSERASGHDTQYF
>13|TRBJ2-3|-|TRBV7-7|TRBD1
TGTGCCAGCAGCGCAGGACAGGGCGGTACGCAGTATTTT
CASSAGQGGTQYF
>17|TRBJ2-1|-|TRBV7-3|TRBD1
TGTGCCAGCAGCTTTCGTGTGGGGACAGGGAATATGGATGAGCAGTTCTTC
CASSFRVGTGNMDEQFF
>13|TRBJ1-1|-|TRBV5-5|-
TGTGCCAGCAGCGGAGGGAGGAACACTGAAGCTTTCTTT
CASSGGRNTEAFF
>13|TRBJ2-7|once|TRBV11-1|-
TGTGCCAGCAGCCCATTAACTAGGAACGAGCAGTACTTC
CASSPLTRNEQYF
>14|TRBJ2-5|-|TRBV30|TRBD1
TGTGCCGTTGACAGGGGACAATCTGGGGAGACCCAGTACTTC
CAVDRGQSGETQYF
>15|TRBJ2-5|-|TRBV4-1|-
TGCGCCAGCAGCCAAGATGGCAGGGTGATTGGGACCCAGTACTTC
CASSQDGRVIGTQYF
>13|TRBJ1-2|-|TRBV29-1|TRBD1
TGCAGCGTTGTGGGGACAGGGGGAAATGGCTACACCTTC
CSVVGTGGNGYTF
>15|TRBJ2-1|-|TRBV4-2|-
TGTGCCAGCAGCCAAGATCGGCAGGTAGTAAGTGAGCAGTTCTTC
CASSQDRQVVSEQFF
>13|TRBJ2-1|once|TRBV19|-
TGTGCCAGTAGTAATACGACAGAAAAGGAGCAGTTCTTC
CASSNTTEKEQFF
>16|TRBJ1-1|-|TRBV6-5|TRBD1
TGTGCCAGCAGTTACTACTTAAGGGGGCAGGACACTGAAGCTTTCTTT
CASSYYLRGQDTEAFF
>15|TRBJ1-6|once|TRBV15|-
TGTGCCACCAGCAGAGACCCTTCCTATAATTCACCCCTCCACTTT
CATSRDPSYNSPLHF
>18|TRBJ2-7|-|TRBV7-2|TRBD2
TGTGCCAGCAGCTTAGCGCGGACTAGCGGGGGGACCTTATACGAGCAGTACTTC
CASSLARTSGGTLYEQYF
>15|TRBJ1-4|-|TRBV2|-
TGTGCCAGCACCACATATGGGGGGAGCAATGAAAAACTGTTTTTT
CASTTYGGSNEKLFF
>12|TRBJ1-3|-|TRBV10-1|TRBD1
TGCGCCAGCGGGGACAGTAGAAACACCATATATTTT
CASGDSRNTIYF
>16|TRBJ2-1|-|TRBV7-8|TRBD1
TGTGCCAGCAGCCCTAACCCGGGACAGGAATACAATGAGCAGTTCTTC
CASSPNPGQEYNEQFF
>17|TRBJ2-5|-|TRBV28|TRBD1
TGTGCCAGCAGTTCGCCGACCAAGAGACAGGGCGTAGAGACCCAGTACTTC
CASSSPTKRQGVETQYF
>18|TRBJ2-7|-|TRBV13|-
TGTGCCAGCAGCTTTCTGGCCTCTGGTCTGGAAGCGGTCTACGAGCAGTACTTC
CASSFLASGLEAVYEQYF
>15|TRBJ1-5|-|TRBV7-9|TRBD1
TGTGCCAGCAGCTTAGGACAGGGGCTAGGTCAGCCCCAGCATTTT
CASSLGQGLGQPQHF
>13|TRBJ1-2|-|TRBV29-1|TRBD1
TGCAGCGCCTATGGACAGGGGAACTATGGCTACACCTTC
CSAYGQGNYGYTF
>16|TRBJ1-1|once|TRBV5-5|-
TGTGCCAGCAGCTTGGTATGGGGGGTGGGTGCATTTGAAGCTTTCTTT
CASSLVWGVGAFEAFF
>12|TRBJ2-7|-|TRBV29-1|TRBD1
TGCAGCGTGGCGACAGGGACCTACGAGCAGTACTTC
CSVATGTYEQYF
>15|TRBJ2-7|once|TRBV5-1|TRBD1
TGCGCCAGCAGCTTGGAGGTGGGGACAGGCTCCCCACAGTACTTC
CASSLEVGTGSPQYF
>14|TRBJ1-5|-|TRBV30|-
TGTGCCTGGACCCAGCAAGGACTCAATCAGCCCCAGCATTTT
CAWTQQGLNQPQHF
>17|TRBJ2-1|-|TRBV13|TRBD2
TGTGCCAGCAGCCTTTCGTTTTCCGGACTAGCGGTAAATGAGCAGTTCTTC
CASSLSFSGLAVNEQFF
>15|TRBJ2-7|-|TRBV27|TRBD1
TGTGCCAGCACCGATACAGGGGCCGGAGATTACGAGCAGTACTTC
CASTDTGAGDYEQYF
>16|TRBJ2-5|-|TRBV29-1|TRBD2
TGCAGCGTCGAAGGGGTCCAGCGGGAGACCCAAGAGACCCAGTACTTC
CSVEGVQRETQETQYF
>17|TRBJ2-2|-|TRBV2|TRBD2
TGTGCCAGCAGTCTACGGATAGCGGGGGGGCGGTCCGGGGAGCTGTTTTTT
CASSLRIAGGRSGELFF
>16|TRBJ1-3|-|TRBV18|-
TGTGCCAGCTCACCAGGCCAAACATCGACGGGGGACACCATATATTTT
CASSPGQTSTGDTIYF
>14|TRBJ2-7|-|TRBV5-5|TRBD1
TGTGCCAGCAGCCCGGGACAGGGGGTAAACGAGCAGTACTTC
CASSPGQGVNEQYF
>18|TRBJ2-5|-|TRBV10-3|TRBD2
TGTGCCATCAGTGACAGGAAAAAGGGACTAGCGGGTCAAGAGACCCAGTACTTC
CAISDRKKGLAGQETQYF
>16|TRBJ1-4|-|TRBV5-1|TRBD1
TGCGCCAGCAGCTTGGCCCCAGGGGGGCAAGGCGAAAAACTGTTTTTT
CASSLAPGGQGEKLFF
>13|TRBJ2-7|-|TRBV29-1|-
TGCAGCGTTCCTGCGACAGGAGACTACGAGCAGTACTTC
CSVPATGDYEQYF
>12|TRBJ2-1|-|TRBV5-6|-
TGTGCCAGCAGCTTGGCCTCTTTCCGGGAGTTCTTC
CASSLASFREFF
>14|TRBJ2-6|-|TRBV5-5|-
TGTGCCAGCTTTGGAGGACCCGGGGCCAACGTCCTGACTTTC
CASFGGPGANVLTF
>17|TRBJ2-5|-|TRBV19|-
TGTGCCAGTACCCCTCGTGGTCGGGTCCTCGGGATGGAGACCCAGTACTTC
CASTPRGRVLGMETQYF
>14|TRBJ2-7|-|TRBV27|TRBD1
TGTGCCAGCAGCCCGGGACAGGGGCACTACGAGCAGTACTTC
CASSPGQGHYEQYF
>15|TRBJ2-2|-|TRBV11-3|TRBD2
TGTGCCAGCAGCCTGGGACTAGCGGGGGCCGGGGAGCTGTTTTTT
CASSLGLAGAGELFF
>15|TRBJ1-5|-|TRBV19|-
TGTGCCAGTAGTCAAACGGGGGGAAGCAATCAGCCCCAGCATTTT
CASSQTGGSNQPQHF
>15|TRBJ2-1|-|TRBV5-1|TRBD2
TGCGCCAGCAGCTTTGGACTAGCAACCGGGGATGAGCAGTTCTTC
CASSFGLATGDEQFF
>14|TRBJ1-1|-|TRBV6-6|-
TGTGCCAGCAGTTACAGTCCGGGTGCCACTGAAGCTTTCTTT
CASSYSPGATEAFF
>8|TRBJ1-2|-|TRBV2|-
TGTGCCAGCACGGGTCTAACCTTC
CASTGLTF
>14|TRBJ2-7|-|TRBV4-1|-
TGCGCCAGCAGCGTTGTTACCAAAGCCCTCGAGCAGTACTTC
CASSVVTKALEQYF
>15|TRBJ2-1|-|TRBV19|-
TGTGCCAGTGGAGGGGGGGGCCTTTCCTACAATGAGCAGTTCTTC
CASGGGGLSYNEQFF
>14|TRBJ2-7|once|TRBV18|-
TGTGCCAGCTCACCTTCCCGGGACACCTACGAGCAGTACTTC
CASSPSRDTYEQYF